The text below deals with one T cell receptor beta chain. V lost 5 bases and J lost 1; bases outside the gene matches: 4. Germline values: CDR1 SGHVS, CDR2 FQNEAQ. The length of the CDR3 is 14 residues. Measured with immunoSEQ multiplex PCR; TCRdb has only the in-frame clones, and not every one. The sample carries 380,000 or so clones, more than 70% recorded once. This sample was taken from a study of blood T cell repertoires in COVID-19. Specimen: peripheral blood. The chain has TRBV7-8 and TRBJ1-1, with 7 nucleotides matching TRBD1. The TCR sequence derives from a man aged 40-49 years with acute or convalescent COVID-19. Here the CDR3 DNA reads TGTGCCAGCAGCCCACGGACAGGGAACACTGAAGCTTTCTTT. This gives the protein CASSPRTGNTEAFF.